Shown below are 22 T cell receptor beta chains from a single sample sequenced in a study of shared clonotypes between healthy human individuals. The table came from immunoSEQ multiplex PCR; TCRdb's copy has only in-frame clones and leaves some out. The repertoire includes roughly 2 million clones, approximately 95% of them detected once, and roughly 0.13% sits in the top ten. Specimen: naive CD4+ T cells sorted from blood. Indicated subset: CD45RA+ positively selected. These receptors were collected from a man younger than 30 in good health.

The V call is TRBV6-1, the J call TRBJ2-7; possible D gene TRBD1, 6 bases. This CDR3 is built from 14 residues. V dropped 7 bases and J dropped 3 bases, with 16 bases sitting between them. Germline lookup yields CDR1 MNHNS and CDR2 SASEGT. This chain's CDR3 is CASTRPRGNYEQYF. Here the CDR3 DNA reads TGTGCCAGCACTCGTCCAAGGGGGAACTACGAGCAGTACTTC.

Comments on this clone: The sample contains more than one DNA sequence encoding this CDR3. The gene calls are TRBV20-1 and TRBJ2-3; D is ambiguous. Trimming shortened V by 6 bases and J by 6 bases, and 7 bases separated the two germline ends. The CDR3 runs 10 residues. Germline CDR1 reads DFQATT; CDR2 reads SNEGSKA (reference sequence). This CDR3 reads CSARTDTQYF. CDR3 coding DNA: TGCAGTGCCCGAACGGATACGCAGTATTTT.

This chain uses TRBV28 with TRBJ2-3; the match to TRBD2 covers 9 bases. This CDR3 is built from 17 residues. In germline, CDR1 is MDHEN, CDR2 SYDVKM. After removal of 5 bases from V and 1 base from J, the junction contained 10 bases not matched to a gene. This CDR3 is CASSPSGLALGTDTQYF. The CDR3 DNA sequence: TGTGCCAGCAGTCCATCAGGACTAGCGTTAGGCACAGATACGCAGTATTTT.

CDR3 amino acids: CASSLMSLGADTQYF. CDR3 nucleotides: TGCGCCAGCAGCTTGATGTCTTTAGGGGCAGATACGCAGTATTTT. This chain connects TRBV5-1 to TRBJ2-3; perhaps TRBD1 as D (5 bases). The CDR3 totals 15 residues. The germline CDR1 and CDR2 sequences are SGHRS and YFSETQ. Trimming stripped 1 base from V and 4 bases from J, with 13 bases between.

V and J are TRBV19 and TRBJ2-3; TRBD1 agrees at 10 bases. The CDR3 covers 17 residues. The germline CDR1 and CDR2 sequences are LNHDA and SQIVND (reference sequence). With V trimmed by 7 bases and J by 3 bases, 13 bases remained unmatched. The CDR3 protein is CASTPNGRGQGTDTQYF. CDR3 nucleotide sequence: TGTGCCAGTACCCCCAATGGCCGGGGACAGGGGACAGATACGCAGTATTTT.

This clone came up a few times. The same CDR3 is also encoded by other DNA sequences in this sample. The chain carries TRBV5-1 and TRBJ1-1; a weak D match, TRBD1 (5 bases). V was cut by 1 base and J by 1 base, with 5 bases left in between. The CDR3 is 13 residues long. The V gene's germline CDR1 is SGHRS and CDR2 YFSETQ. CDR3 sequence (DNA): TGCGCCAGCAGCTTGACAGGGAACACTGAAGCTTTCTTT. Translating it yields CASSLTGNTEAFF.

Notes on this clone: The sample contains more than one DNA sequence encoding this CDR3. The chain recombines TRBV18 with TRBJ2-7; no clear D. Germline-derived CDR1 and CDR2 are KGHSH and LQKENI. V shed 0 bases and J shed 2 bases, with 8 bases lying between them. The CDR3 totals 14 residues. In DNA form, the CDR3 reads TGTGCCAGCTCACCACCGTTAGAGACCTACGAGCAGTACTTC. Its translation: CASSPPLETYEQYF.

The V gene is TRBV5-6, the J gene TRBJ1-1, with a tentative D call TRBD1 (6 bases). The CDR3 covers 14 residues. Germline V gives CDR1 SGHDT, CDR2 YYEEEE. Trimming removed 0 bases from V and 5 bases from J, with 11 bases in between. The CDR3 DNA is TGTGCCAGCAGCTTGGACAGGGTAAGGACTGAAGCTTTCTTT. It is translated as CASSLDRVRTEAFF.

The rearrangement joins TRBV2 to TRBJ2-7; D may be TRBD2 (6 bases). V was shortened by 6 bases and J by 6 bases, with 18 bases between the two germline ends. In germline, CDR1 is SNHLY, CDR2 FYNNEI. The CDR3 is made up of 14 amino acids. CDR3 coding DNA: TGTGCCAGCAGCGTCTGGTCGGGAGTTAGCGAGCAGTACTTC. It is translated as CASSVWSGVSEQYF.

V and J are TRBV6-1 and TRBJ1-5; TRBD1 agrees at 8 bases. V lost 2 bases to trimming and J lost 3 bases; unmatched junction nucleotides: 9. The CDR3 loop spans 17 amino acids. Germline-derived CDR1 and CDR2 are MNHNS and SASEGT. CDR3 region: CASSEMVTGGNNQPQHF. CDR3 coding DNA: TGTGCCAGCAGTGAAATGGTTACAGGGGGTAACAATCAGCCCCAGCATTTT.

The J gene is TRBJ1-1, the V gene TRBV28; D gene uncertain. The CDR3 totals 12 residues. Germline CDR1 is MDHEN and CDR2 is SYDVKM. V was shortened by 4 bases and J by 8 bases, with 11 bases between the two germline ends. The CDR3 spells CASSSGRSEAFF. CDR3 DNA: TGTGCCAGCAGTTCTGGCCGGTCCGAAGCTTTCTTT.

A single count supports this clone. The chain uses TRBV13 and TRBJ1-2; 9 positions match TRBD1. The germline gives CDR1 PRHDT, CDR2 FYEKMQ (reference sequence). The CDR3 length is 12 residues. The V and J ends lost 5 bases and 8 bases, in that order; junction bases with no gene match: 3. This chain's CDR3 is CASSHRGLGYTF. In DNA, the CDR3 is TGTGCCAGCAGCCACAGGGGGCTAGGCTACACCTTC.

Notes on this clone: In the same sample, other DNA sequences code for this CDR3. V usage is TRBV9 and J usage is TRBJ2-6; D is ambiguous. CDR1 is SGDLS, CDR2 YYNGEE, per germline. V lost 0 bases and J 1 base, leaving 2 bases between the germline ends. The CDR3 has 14 residues. The CDR3 DNA follows: TGTGCCAGCAGCGTAGCTTCTGGGGCCAACGTCCTGACTTTC. As protein: CASSVASGANVLTF.

This chain connects TRBV11-2 to TRBJ2-3; D call uncertain. Germline V gene data show CDR1 as SGHAT and CDR2 as FQNNGV. Trimming removed 1 base from V and 4 bases from J, with 12 bases in between. CDR3 length: 15 amino acids. Written as DNA, the CDR3 is TGTGCCAGCAGCTTAGTCGGCGGACGGGCAGATACGCAGTATTTT. Its protein is CASSLVGGRADTQYF.

The chain has TRBV30 and TRBJ1-1; D unresolved. The CDR3 loop spans 13 amino acids. Trimming shortened V by 1 base and J by 4 bases, and 10 bases separated the two germline ends. From germline, CDR1 is GTSNPN and CDR2 SVGIG (reference sequence). The chain's CDR3 is CAWSGPKGTEAFF. The CDR3 DNA is TGTGCCTGGAGTGGACCCAAGGGCACTGAAGCTTTCTTT.

The rearrangement links TRBV5-1 to TRBJ2-1; 9 positions match TRBD2. Germline assignment: CDR1 SGHRS and CDR2 YFSETQ. Trimming cost V 0 bases and J 2 bases; bases outside gene matches: 9. This CDR3 has 18 residues. The CDR3 DNA is TGCGCCAGCAGCTTGGAGGGTAGCGGGAGCCGAGCCTACAATGAGCAGTTCTTC. Encoded protein: CASSLEGSGSRAYNEQFF.

The CDR3 protein is CASSLTPISNRAPHQPQHF. The CDR3 DNA sequence: TGCGCCAGCAGCTTGACCCCGATCTCGAACAGGGCCCCTCATCAGCCCCAGCATTTT. The rearrangement links TRBV5-1 to TRBJ1-5; possibly TRBD1 for D (6 bases). CDR1 and CDR2 (germline): SGHRS, YFSETQ. The V end was cut by 1 base, the J end by 5 bases, with 25 bases between. The CDR3 extends over 19 amino acids.

V usage is TRBV29-1 and J usage is TRBJ1-2; TRBD1 is a possible D gene (5 bases). In germline, CDR1 is SQVTM, CDR2 ANQGSEA. With 5 bases removed from V and 3 bases from J, the gap between germline ends came to 13 bases. The CDR3 has 13 amino acids. The CDR3 sequence is CSVSTGTHYGYTF. In DNA, the CDR3 is TGCAGCGTTTCCACCGGGACCCACTATGGCTACACCTTC.

J is TRBJ2-7 and V is TRBV10-3, with 15 bases fitting TRBD2. The germline CDR1 and CDR2 sequences are ENHRY and SYGVKD. V was pared by 10 bases and J by 1 base, with 2 bases of the junction left unmatched. The CDR3 spans 14 residues. DNA of the CDR3: TGTGCCACCGGGACTAGCGGGAGGTCCTACGAGCAGTACTTC. Encoded protein: CATGTSGRSYEQYF.

In regard to this clone: Other DNA sequences of this sample code for an identical CDR3. The chain has TRBV18 and TRBJ2-3; TRBD2 matches 7 bases. This CDR3 region has 15 residues. J was trimmed by 2 bases and V by 3 bases; bases with no gene match: 5. Germline loops: CDR1 KGHSH, CDR2 LQKENI. The CDR3 DNA sequence: TGTGCCAGCTCACCCTCAGCGGGGATCACAGATACGCAGTATTTT. Translating it yields CASSPSAGITDTQYF.

The chain carries TRBV5-1 and TRBJ2-1; TRBD1 matches 10 bases. CDR3 length: 15 residues. V gave up 0 bases and J gave up 8 bases; unmatched junction bases: 5. Germline CDR1 SGHRS, CDR2 YFSETQ. CDR3 amino acids: CASSLAGQGFDEQFF. CDR3 nucleotide sequence: TGCGCCAGCAGCTTGGCGGGACAGGGGTTCGATGAGCAGTTCTTC.

This clone was seen a few times. The identical CDR3 is also encoded by other nucleotide sequences in the sample. CDR3 in amino acids: CASSLLETQYF. Here the CDR3 DNA reads TGTGCCAGCAGCCTCCTGGAGACCCAGTACTTC. The rearrangement links TRBV7-9 to TRBJ2-5; D gene uncertain. The V end was cut by 5 bases, the J end by 5 bases, with 6 bases between. Per germline, CDR1 SEHNR and CDR2 FQNEAQ (reference sequence). The CDR3 extends over 11 amino acids.